This is a list of T cell receptor beta chains from one sample in a study of blood T cell repertoires in COVID-19. Repertoires were generated with immunoSEQ multiplex PCR, while TCRdb's copy carries only in-frame clones and drops some. The table records roughly 340,000 clones, more than 70% of them present only once. Sequencing input: PBMCs or T cells enriched from blood (not recorded which). The receptor set was obtained from a man between 40 and 49 years old in a cohort exposed to, infected with or recovered from COVID-19 (not recorded which). CDR3s include the opening cysteine and the closing phenylalanine or tryptophan. D genes are given only for firm matches.

>TRBD1|TRBV6-1|TRBJ2-1
TGTGCCAGCAGTGAGGGGACAGGGAGGAATAATGAGCAGTTCTTC
CASSEGTGRNNEQFF
>TRBD1|TRBV24-1|TRBJ2-5
TGTGCCACCAGTGATTTTTCCAGGGGGTTCCAAGAGACCCAGTACTTC
CATSDFSRGFQETQYF
>-|TRBV25-1|TRBJ1-3
TGTGCCAGCAGTGTAAGACAGGCAAGCTCTGGAAACACCATATATTTT
CASSVRQASSGNTIYF
>TRBD1|TRBV7-9|TRBJ2-2
TGTGCCAGCAGCTACAGCAGGGGGCAGAACACCGGGGAGCTGTTTTTT
CASSYSRGQNTGELFF
>-|TRBV30|TRBJ1-5
TGTGCCTGGAGAGGACAGAGCAATCAGCCCCAGCATTTT
CAWRGQSNQPQHF
>-|TRBV11-3|TRBJ2-5
TGTGCCAGCAGCGCTCAGGGGGGAGAGACCCAGTACTTC
CASSAQGGETQYF
>TRBD2|TRBV28|TRBJ2-3
TGTGCCAGCAGTTGGGGCGGGAGTTCAGATACGCAGTATTTT
CASSWGGSSDTQYF
>TRBD1|TRBV27|TRBJ1-2
TGTGCCAGGACATTTAAGGACAGGGTATCGAGCGCTAACTATGGCTACACCTTC
CARTFKDRVSSANYGYTF
>-|TRBV30|TRBJ2-7
TGTGCCTGGACCGGCGATAGGGGCCCTTTTAGCTCCTACGAGCAGTACTTC
CAWTGDRGPFSSYEQYF
>TRBD1|TRBV5-4|TRBJ2-7
TGTGCCAGCAGCCTCGGACAGGTTTCCTACGAGCAGTACTTC
CASSLGQVSYEQYF
>TRBD2|TRBV19|TRBJ2-2
TGTGCCAGTAGTTTCCACCTGACTAGCGCCAACACCGGGGAGCTGTTTTTT
CASSFHLTSANTGELFF
>TRBD2|TRBV10-2|TRBJ2-1
TGCGCCAGCAGTGAATCTAGCGGGAGCAATGAGCAGTTCTTC
CASSESSGSNEQFF
>-|TRBV7-5|TRBJ1-5
TGTGTCAGAACCGGGACAGGGAGGTACCAGCCCCAGCATTTT
CVRTGTGRYQPQHF